A single T cell receptor beta chain is shown here with its context. This same CDR3 is encoded by further DNA sequences in the sample. Sequencing was performed with immunoSEQ multiplex PCR; in TCRdb, only in-frame clones are kept and a portion is missing. Here the sample spans about 13,000 clones, 84% being singletons. The data derive from a study of graft-versus-host responses after intestinal transplantation. V was cut by 2 bases and J by 7 bases, with 23 bases left in between. Looked up from germline, CDR1 is MNHEY and CDR2 is SMNVEV (reference sequence). This CDR3 region has 18 residues. The sample consisted of PBMCs, taken after intestinal transplantation. The chain links TRBV27 to TRBJ1-4; D is uncertain. The source is a human patient who received an intestinal transplant, so some T cells may come from the graft donor. The CDR3 reads CASSLRSHLGGLAEKLFF. In DNA form, the CDR3 reads TGTGCCAGCAGTTTAAGGAGTCATCTTGGTGGCCTCGCTGAAAAACTGTTTTTT.